This T cell receptor beta chain was recorded in a study of shared clonotypes between healthy human individuals (dated by TCRdb to 2019 to 2021). Background for the entire study: Two women and three men aged 18 to 49 years were included in the cohort. Per donor, three plates each were used for CD4 naive and CD4 memory, two for CD8 naive, and one for CD8 memory. Blood TCR repertoires of roughly 5 healthy adults were deeply sequenced to estimate repertoire size and the extent of clonotype sharing between individuals. To increase sequencing depth and limit assay-specific biases, different laboratories used diverse techniques to prepare libraries and sequence TCR repertoires. Each donor's leukapheresis produced roughly between roughly 0.94 and 9.5 billion PBMCs. Here is what the overall study found, with its caveats: The small number of donors limited the genetic and exposure-history diversity represented. Naive subsets generally had larger estimated clonotype richness than memory subsets did. Pairwise subsampling led to the expectation that sequencing depth would affect the degree of clonotype sharing among donors. Incomplete sequencing was indicated by rarefaction of sorted-subset datasets, despite the large sequencing depth. Clonotypes shared by all four sorted-subset donors showed higher generation probabilities than non-shared clonotypes. Sampling was restricted to blood, and TCR repertoires in tissues likely differ from the TCR repertoires found in blood. When four donors were compared, the shared fraction of clonotypes was about 5% for naive CD4, around 4% for naive CD8, 2.3% for memory CD4, and less than 0.45% for memory CD8.

The donors were healthy, HIV-negative adults with no recently reported acute infections or vaccinations. All donors were Caucasian adults living in Nashville, Tennessee, USA. CD4+ T cells were enriched through magnetic negative selection, after which naive cells were positively selected on CD45RA and the remaining negative fraction served as the memory subset. Blood was obtained by leukapheresis, after which PBMCs were separated by Ficoll-Histopaque density gradient centrifugation and cryopreserved in liquid nitrogen vapor phase. Purity and quantity of every magnetically sorted T cell population were checked by analytical flow cytometry. Each sorted fraction had its genomic DNA isolated and then quantified by UV absorbance on a Nanodrop 2000c. Using the deep immunoSEQ assay, TCR CDR3 regions were amplified from genomic DNA by multiplex PCR. Genomic DNA extracted from each cell subset was distributed evenly over all wells of several immunoSEQ 96-well plates, and each plate served as one replicate. For sorted subsets, about 200 ng genomic DNA, equal to 30,000 to 35,000 T cell genomes, was loaded into each replicate PCR. The purified libraries were quantified using a Qubit 3.0 fluorometer, sized with a Bioanalyzer 2100, and then quantified again using the KAPA Library Quantification kit. A separate single-read 150-cycle Illumina NextSeq 550 flow cell was used to sequence each immunoSEQ 96-well plate. The original methods were these. Because only junctional sequences without quality scores were contained in the immunoSEQ output, filtering matching that applied to full-length reads could not be performed. Sequences were annotated with PyIR, a Python wrapper for IgBLAST v1.9, using IMGT germline references to assign V/J genes and CDR3. Reads with weak V/J assignments (E-value above 1e-6), missing CDR3, stop codons, out-of-frame junctions, or ambiguous translated residues were removed. V3J clonotypes were defined as sequences sharing an identical inferred V gene, J gene, and CDR3 amino acid sequence. The percentage overlap between two repertoires was calculated by dividing the number of shared unique clonotypes by the size of the smaller repertoire. Three approaches were used to assess repertoire richness: RTK rarefaction, the Chao1 estimator, and Recon v2.1 estimates of unobserved clonotypes. Generation probabilities were computed with OLGA for all TCRbeta clonotypes obtained by the gDNA method from a few donors. Not all clones reach the TCRdb copy of this immuneACCESS table, which keeps in-frame sequences only. Checked studies attribute under half of the gap to unresolved V genes and leave the rest unexplained. The DNA was the basis for D and trimming; V, J and clone size are from that table. This sample gives some 240,000 clones in total; approximately 65% of them show up just once. The ten top clones hold 11% of the sample.

Relative to germline, V is 1 base shorter and J is 8 bases shorter, with 9 bases between their ends. Measured from the cysteine to the phenylalanine, the CDR3 is 12 residues long. Here the CDR3 DNA is all that survives: 36 bases in frame from base 1. Sequences SGHRS (CDR1) and YFSETQ (CDR2) are obtained from the germline V gene. For this clone: Its antigen remains unidentified. Per-base quality was not reported, and no clone a single base away is much larger than it.

This sequence was found in a man aged 25 to 40 in good health. The chain is assembled from TRBV5-1 and TRBJ1-2, with the D gene not clear enough to name. The sample comprised memory CD4+ T cells sorted from blood. This specimen's cell subset or site label, per the study, means: CD45RA-negative fraction. The DNA reads TGCGCCAGCAGCTTGAACGGTGAGGGCTACACCTTC. Its translation is CASSLNGEGYTF. Outside the CDR3, residues come from the reference TRBV5-1 and TRBJ1-2 proteins, so the full variable domain is: KAGVTQTPRYLIKTRGQQVTLSCSPISGHRSVSWYQQTPGQGLQFLFEYFSETQRNKGNFPGRFSGRQFSNSRSEMNVSTLELGDSALYLCASSLNGEGYTFGSGTRLTVV.